These 25 T cell receptor beta chains came from one sample sequenced in a study of cytomegalovirus exposure and HLA in healthy donors. The primer mix had 60 Vbeta and 13 Jbeta primers. Libraries were prepared by immunoSEQ multiplex PCR; TCRdb keeps only in-frame clonotypes and omits some of them. Counted here are 200,000 or so clones, roughly 80% occurring once; the ten biggest clones make up approximately 2.8%. Material for sequencing was PBMCs. The receptors were gathered from a man aged 25 to 40 in good health and CMV-seronegative.

The rearrangement links TRBV28 to TRBJ2-7; the match to TRBD1 covers 7 bases. Germline CDR1 MDHEN, CDR2 SYDVKM. V dropped 4 bases and J dropped 2; count of bases not matched to a gene: 11. The CDR3 length is 16 residues. The CDR3 region is CASSSQQGTSAYEQYF. The CDR3 DNA reads TGTGCCAGCAGTTCTCAACAGGGGACATCAGCCTACGAGCAGTACTTC.

The CDR3 DNA reads TGTGCCAGTAGTTTACAGGGGGTTGGCGCTGAAGCTTTCTTT. Translation gives CASSLQGVGAEAFF. The chain links TRBV19 to TRBJ1-1, with TRBD1 matching over 8 bases. The CDR3 covers 14 residues. With 5 bases clipped from V and 6 bases from J, the junction kept 8 bases outside the gene matches. Germline V gene data show CDR1 as LNHDA and CDR2 as SQIVND (reference sequence). The whole variable domain, filled in from reference TRBV19 and TRBJ1-1, reads DGGITQSPKYLFRKEGQNVTLSCEQNLNHDAMYWYRQDPGQGLRLIYYSQIVNDFQKGDIAEGYSVSREKKESFPLTVTSAQKNPTAFYLCASSLQGVGAEAFFGQGTRLTVV.

The V gene is TRBV19, the J gene TRBJ1-5; 9 nucleotides line up with TRBD1. The germline V gene has CDR1 LNHDA and CDR2 SQIVND (reference sequence). The CDR3 has 14 residues. With 4 bases clipped from V and 3 bases from J, the junction kept 1 base outside the gene matches. CDR3 sequence (DNA): TGTGCCAGTAGTAGGACAGGGGTCAATCAGCCCCAGCATTTT. The encoded protein is CASSRTGVNQPQHF.

The sample holds a few counts of this clone. This rearrangement joins TRBV4-3 to TRBJ1-4, with D perhaps matching TRBD1 (5 bases). This CDR3 comprises 14 residues. V was trimmed by 0 bases and J by 6 bases, leaving 8 bases between them. Germline V lookup: CDR1 LGHNA, CDR2 YSLEER. The CDR3 DNA sequence: TGCGCCAGCAGCCAAGACAGGGTCGATGAAAAACTGTTTTTT. Protein: CASSQDRVDEKLFF.

V is TRBV27 and J is TRBJ2-1, with 13 bases that match TRBD2. The CDR3 spans 20 residues. Losses at the gene ends were 5 bases for V and 7 bases for J; bases not matched to a gene: 20. Germline lookup yields CDR1 MNHEY and CDR2 SMNVEV (reference sequence). CDR3 amino acids: CASSARQLAGGPWRVNEQFF. The DNA of the CDR3 is TGTGCCAGCAGTGCCCGCCAACTAGCGGGGGGGCCTTGGAGAGTGAATGAGCAGTTCTTC.

This chain connects TRBV4-1 to TRBJ1-4; the D gene is possibly TRBD1 (5 bases). The CDR3 covers 18 residues. Germline-derived CDR1 and CDR2 are MGHRA and YSYEKL. The V gene lost 1 base and the J gene lost 3 bases, with 18 bases spanning the gap. The CDR3 protein is CASSQVRRVFSPNEKLFF. CDR3 nucleotide sequence: TGCGCCAGCAGCCAAGTGCGCAGGGTTTTCTCTCCTAATGAAAAACTGTTTTTT.

The chain recombines TRBV27 with TRBJ2-1, with D perhaps TRBD2 (7 bases). Germline V gene data show CDR1 as MNHEY and CDR2 as SMNVEV (reference sequence). Trimming took 6 bases from V and 9 from J, leaving 15 bases between them. There are 13 residues in the CDR3. The CDR3 loop is CASSEGGAGEQFF. DNA for the CDR3: TGTGCCAGCAGCGAAGGGGGGGCAGGTGAGCAGTTCTTC.

The rearrangement uses TRBV4-1 and TRBJ2-5; tentative D call: TRBD2 (5 bases). V was clipped by 4 bases and J by 0 bases, with 12 bases between them. The CDR3 length is 15 residues. CDR1 and CDR2 from the germline V gene are MGHRA and YSYEKL. CDR3 in DNA: TGCGCCAGCAGCCTGGAGGAATCCTACCAAGAGACCCAGTACTTC. Translation gives CASSLEESYQETQYF.

The V gene is TRBV5-4, the J gene TRBJ2-7, with D perhaps being TRBD1 or TRBD2 (6 bases each). The CDR3 totals 15 residues. Trimming removed 7 bases from V and 2 bases from J, with 19 bases in between. Germline values: CDR1 SGHNT, CDR2 YYREEE (reference sequence). CDR3 in amino acids: CASGLGGGGAYEQYF. CDR3 in DNA: TGTGCCAGCGGATTGGGGGGCGGAGGGGCCTACGAGCAGTACTTC.

The chain recombines TRBV28 with TRBJ1-5; possible D gene TRBD1, 6 bases. The germline V and J ends were trimmed by 6 bases and 1 base, with 13 bases remaining between them. The CDR3 extends over 15 amino acids. Germline CDR1 reads MDHEN; CDR2 reads SYDVKM. CDR3 nucleotide sequence: TGTGCCAGCAGGACCTCAGGGGTGAGCAATCAGCCCCAGCATTTT. Translated, it gives CASRTSGVSNQPQHF.

This chain joins TRBV7-9 and TRBJ1-2; D may be TRBD1 (6 bases). Trimming took 4 bases from V and 0 from J, leaving 12 bases between them. The CDR3 has 15 residues. The germline V gene encodes CDR1 SEHNR and CDR2 FQNEAQ (reference sequence). CDR3 nucleotides: TGTGCCAGCAGCTACCCGACAGGCACTAACTATGGCTACACCTTC. Its translation is CASSYPTGTNYGYTF.

The chain employs TRBV5-6 and TRBJ1-4, with D unresolved. Germline V gene sequence: CDR1 SGHDT, CDR2 YYEEEE. The V gene lost 0 bases and the J gene lost 6 bases, with 12 bases spanning the gap. The CDR3 extends over 15 amino acids. CDR3 amino acids: CASSLERWAHEKLFF. CDR3 nucleotides: TGTGCCAGCAGCTTGGAACGGTGGGCTCATGAAAAACTGTTTTTT.

This chain uses TRBV13 with TRBJ2-3, with 7 bases aligning to TRBD2. Germline CDR1 is PRHDT and CDR2 is FYEKMQ (reference sequence). V lost 4 bases and J lost 1; bases outside the gene matches: 8. There are 16 residues in the CDR3. In nucleotides, the CDR3 is TGTGCCAGCAGCTCTCTTGACCGGGGGGGCACAGATACGCAGTATTTT. It specifies CASSSLDRGGTDTQYF.

The sample holds a few counts of this clone. V usage is TRBV5-4 and J usage is TRBJ2-3; D is possibly TRBD2 (5 bases). The germline V gene encodes CDR1 SGHNT and CDR2 YYREEE (reference sequence). V was trimmed by 4 bases and J by 7 bases, leaving 10 bases between them. CDR3 length equals 12 residues. The chain's CDR3 is CASSPSGYTQYF. The CDR3 coding sequence is TGTGCCAGCAGCCCCAGCGGATATACGCAGTATTTT.

On this clone: Distinct nucleotide sequences in the sample also encode this CDR3. V gene TRBV5-1 combines with J gene TRBJ2-7, with 7 bases that match TRBD2. Unmatched junction bases numbered 6, after V lost 0 bases and J lost 6 bases. The CDR3 is 14 amino acids. In germline, CDR1 is SGHRS, CDR2 YFSETQ. CDR3 protein: CASSLAAGDGEQYF. Written as DNA, the CDR3 is TGCGCCAGCAGCTTGGCTGCGGGGGACGGCGAGCAGTACTTC.

The chain combines TRBV2 with TRBJ1-5; weak D call: TRBD1 (5 bases). The length of the CDR3 is 16 residues. Germline V gives CDR1 SNHLY, CDR2 FYNNEI. The V and J ends lost 4 bases and 0 bases respectively, with 13 bases between them. CDR3 sequence reads: CASSGGGLNSNQPQHF. The CDR3 DNA reads TGTGCCAGCAGTGGGGGGGGACTTAATAGCAATCAGCCCCAGCATTTT.

The chain uses TRBV5-1 and TRBJ1-1, with 7 positions matching TRBD1. The V gene end was trimmed by 0 bases and the J gene end by 3 bases; junction bases not matched to a gene: 8. The CDR3 is made up of 16 amino acids. Germline CDR1 SGHRS, CDR2 YFSETQ. CDR3 nucleotide sequence: TGCGCCAGCAGCTTGGTGGCAGGGGGTTTGGACACTGAAGCTTTCTTT. Its translation is CASSLVAGGLDTEAFF. Combining the CDR3 with reference TRBV5-1 and TRBJ1-1 gives the whole variable domain KAGVTQTPRYLIKTRGQQVTLSCSPISGHRSVSWYQQTPGQGLQFLFEYFSETQRNKGNFPGRFSGRQFSNSRSEMNVSTLELGDSALYLCASSLVAGGLDTEAFFGQGTRLTVV.

V usage is TRBV7-6 and J usage is TRBJ2-1; D is undetermined. Per the germline V gene, CDR1 is SGHVS and CDR2 is FNYEAQ. The CDR3 consists of 15 residues. Trimming removed 0 bases at V and 2 bases at J, with 8 bases between. The CDR3 here is CASSLARIPYNEQFF. CDR3 DNA: TGTGCCAGCAGCTTAGCCAGAATCCCCTACAATGAGCAGTTCTTC.

The V and J genes are TRBV7-3 and TRBJ2-1, with a possible D match to TRBD2 (5 bases). The CDR3 has 16 amino acids. V shed 5 bases and J shed 4 bases, with 18 bases lying between them. In germline, CDR1 is SGHTA, CDR2 FQGTGA. The CDR3 coding sequence is TGTGCCAGCAGCCCTGGCATCTGGGAGAAATACAATGAGCAGTTCTTC. As protein: CASSPGIWEKYNEQFF.

With respect to this clone: At the DNA level, this CDR3 is encoded by other sequences in the same sample as well. This chain joins TRBV19 and TRBJ1-6; D may be TRBD1 (6 bases). V was clipped by 7 bases and J by 7 bases, with 14 bases between them. Germline V gene lookup returns CDR1 LNHDA and CDR2 SQIVND (reference sequence). The CDR3 loop spans 14 amino acids. CDR3 residues: CASNSGTQNSPLHF. The CDR3 coding sequence is TGTGCCAGTAATTCCGGGACACAGAATTCACCCCTCCACTTT.

The J gene is TRBJ1-2, the V gene TRBV27; no clear D. From germline, CDR1 is MNHEY and CDR2 SMNVEV (reference sequence). V gave up 6 bases and J gave up 2 bases, with 16 bases separating them. The CDR3 has 15 amino acids. The chain's CDR3 is CASSPSPGGNYGYTF. In DNA form, the CDR3 reads TGTGCCAGCAGCCCCTCCCCCGGCGGGAACTATGGCTACACCTTC.

V is TRBV29-1 and J is TRBJ2-2; possible D gene TRBD1, 5 bases. Between the trimmed V and J ends, which lost 5 bases and 7 bases, there was a span of 8 bases. The CDR3 is made up of 11 amino acids. Germline CDR1 reads SQVTM; CDR2 reads ANQGSEA. The CDR3 DNA follows: TGCAGCGTTCAGGGTCACGGGGAGCTGTTTTTT. The encoded protein is CSVQGHGELFF.

The gene calls are TRBV6-5 and TRBJ2-7; possibly TRBD1 for D (5 bases). Trimming stripped 4 bases from V and 0 bases from J, with 10 bases between. This CDR3 spans 14 amino acids. Germline V gives CDR1 MNHEY, CDR2 SVGAGI. The CDR3 loop reads CASSLDTASYEQYF. In nucleotides, the CDR3 is TGTGCCAGCAGTTTGGACACCGCCTCCTACGAGCAGTACTTC.

This chain links TRBV5-4 with TRBJ2-7, with TRBD1 matching 9 bases. Germline CDR1 SGHNT, CDR2 YYREEE (reference sequence). J lost 4 bases, V lost 3 bases, and 8 bases had no gene match. CDR3 length equals 15 residues. Here the CDR3 DNA reads TGTGCCAGCAGCTCCACCGGACAGGGGACATACGAGCAGTACTTC. Amino acid sequence: CASSSTGQGTYEQYF.

The V and J genes are TRBV28 and TRBJ2-5, with a tentative D call TRBD1 (6 bases). The V gene's germline CDR1 is MDHEN and CDR2 SYDVKM. The V end lost 3 bases, the J end lost 2 bases, and 16 bases lay between the germline ends. CDR3 size: 16 residues. As DNA, the CDR3 is TGTGCCAGCAGTTTCCGGACAGAGGGGGAGCAAGAGACCCAGTACTTC. Protein: CASSFRTEGEQETQYF.